This entry concerns a single T cell receptor (beta chain). Via MiXCR, TCRdb re-called the 5' RACE reads, giving one row per CDR3 protein. Of tens of thousands of distinct CDR3 sequences listed, around 30% are singletons. V dropped 3 bases and J dropped 0 bases, with 10 bases sitting between them. The CDR3 spans 15 residues. Per the germline V gene, CDR1 is SEHNR and CDR2 is FQNEAQ (reference sequence). The entry originates in a study of CD8 T cells in ankylosing spondylitis. This chain uses TRBV7-9 with TRBJ2-3; possible D gene TRBD2, 6 bases. This sequence originates from a male donor with ankylosing spondylitis or in good health (not recorded which). Sequenced material: blood, either unsorted or a sorted T cell fraction (not recorded which). CDR3 residues: CASSLTSASTDTQYF. The CDR3 coding sequence is TGTGCCAGCAGCTTGACTAGTGCTAGCACAGATACGCAGTATTTT.